Detailed here is one TCR beta chain. Which antigen it targets is not known. No quality values exist for individual bases; no much larger clone is one base distant. This sample stems from a study of blood T cell repertoires in COVID-19 (dated by TCRdb to between 2020 and 2021). For the study in its entirety: Samples covering the acute and convalescent phases of COVID-19 were provided by collaborators in the United States, Italy and Spain. The material from the prospective study consisted of cDNA or gDNA derived from T cells, B-cell-depleted T cells, or PBMCs. Where HLA class I and class II types were available, the types were taken from metadata supplied by the sample provider, not from assay-based typing. Deeply sampled blood TCRbeta repertoires from subjects exposed to, actively infected with, or recovered from COVID-19 were included in the dataset. Nearly every sample came with metadata listing a de-identified subject ID, COVID-19 status, age in years and sex. A freely available public database, intended as a resource for researchers studying the immune response to SARS-CoV-2, is where the repertoires were released. The samples were drawn from the first 160 participants of the ongoing ImmuneRACE study and from about 1,200 subjects provided by 6 global collaborators. Broader findings and caveats from the paper: The amount of clinical and demographic metadata varied by source and participant and was provided uncurated.

At one collaborating source in Seattle, patients were enrolled during active infection and were followed longitudinally through the course of disease. Each collaborating institution followed its own protocols to collect whole blood in K2EDTA tubes. Collaborator samples were shipped for TCRbeta analysis as frozen whole blood, isolated PBMCs, or DNA extracted from either sample type. The immunoSEQ Assay, a bias-controlled multiplex PCR, was used to amplify TCRbeta CDR3 regions from genomic DNA. Per the source publication's procedure: Within the assay, amplification of reference gene primers was used to estimate how many nucleated cells each sample contained. Sequence reads were collapsed and filtered to measure the absolute abundance of every unique TCRbeta CDR3 rearrangement. Productive Simpson clonality was computed per sample as the square root of Simpson's diversity index over productive rearrangements. TCRdb took over this immuneACCESS table, retaining in-frame rearrangements with V and J assigned. Such tables are incomplete; in checked studies, under half of the missing clones stem from an unresolved V gene, and the remainder is unexplained. V and J calls plus clone size are reproduced from that table; the DNA served to infer D and trimming. The table for this sample lists about 190,000 clones; 81% of them were counted only once. Together, the top ten hold around 11% of the sample.

Material for sequencing was peripheral blood. This clonotype was sampled from a woman older than 75 with COVID-19, enrolled during active disease.

The CDR3 reads CASSQPPGRGDKAGELFF. The sequence in DNA is TGTGCCAGCAGCCAACCCCCCGGGCGGGGGGATAAGGCCGGGGAGCTGTTTTTT. The chain is made from TRBV14 and TRBJ2-2; TRBD2 agrees with 8 junctional bases. V loses 2 bases at its end and J loses 6 bases; junction bases beyond the gene matches: 14. From a lookup of the germline V gene, CDR1 and CDR2 are SGHDN and FVKESK. Including the terminal cysteine and phenylalanine, the CDR3 comprises 18 residues. Solely the CDR3 DNA is kept, with 54 bases framed from the first base.